Below, 27 T cell receptor beta chains from the same sample are listed, as sequenced in a study of T cell changes during pregnancy in multiple sclerosis. Repertoires were generated with immunoSEQ multiplex PCR, while TCRdb's copy carries only in-frame clones and drops some. The sample gives some 94,000 clones, under 95% of which show up once; 1.5% is in the top ten. The sample here was peripheral blood, taken in the first trimester of pregnancy. The receptors originated from a female donor with multiple sclerosis, enrolled in a pregnancy study.

The chain recombines TRBV30 with TRBJ2-7; 10 bases fit TRBD2. The CDR3 is made up of 18 amino acids. The ends lost 2 bases at V and 1 base at J; junction bases unmatched: 14. Germline V gene lookup returns CDR1 GTSNPN and CDR2 SVGIG (reference sequence). CDR3 amino acids: CAWSLASGRAFGSYEQYF. The CDR3 DNA reads as TGTGCCTGGAGTTTGGCGAGCGGGAGGGCGTTCGGGTCCTACGAGCAGTACTTC.

The gene calls are TRBV11-2 and TRBJ2-5; 12 bases fit TRBD1. The CDR3 sequence is 16 residues long. V lost 6 bases and J lost 3; bases outside the gene matches: 8. CDR1 is SGHAT and CDR2 is FQNNGV in the germline V gene. Here the CDR3 reads CASRVPGQGAKETQYF. In DNA, the CDR3 is TGTGCCAGCAGGGTCCCGGGACAGGGGGCCAAAGAGACCCAGTACTTC.

The V gene is TRBV9, the J gene TRBJ2-5; perhaps TRBD1 as D (5 bases). The CDR3 totals 12 residues. V was clipped by 5 bases and J by 2 bases, with 7 bases between them. Germline assignment: CDR1 SGDLS and CDR2 YYNGEE. The DNA of the CDR3 is TGTGCCAGCAGGGGGCAACAAGAGACCCAGTACTTC. Its protein is CASRGQQETQYF.

The chain recombines TRBV29-1 with TRBJ2-1; D is ambiguous. V gave up 6 bases and J gave up 10 bases, with 7 bases separating them. Germline CDR1 SQVTM, CDR2 ANQGSEA. The CDR3 loop spans 9 amino acids. CDR3 sequence reads: CSVELEQFF. CDR3 sequence (DNA): TGCAGCGTGGAACTCGAGCAGTTCTTC.

CDR3 nucleotide sequence: TGTGCCAGCAGCTTAGCGGGGGAGACAGGGGCTAGAAACACCATATATTTT. As protein: CASSLAGETGARNTIYF. The rearrangement uses TRBV7-2 and TRBJ1-3, with TRBD1 identical over 8 bases. Trimming at V came to 0 bases and at J to 5 bases, leaving 9 bases not matched to a gene. The CDR3 totals 17 residues. The V gene's germline CDR1 is SGHTA and CDR2 FQGNSA.

The chain has TRBV10-3 and TRBJ2-7; weak D call: TRBD2 (6 bases). The ends were cut back, 0 bases at V and 6 bases at J, with 21 bases in the middle. The CDR3 has 17 amino acids. The germline V gene encodes CDR1 ENHRY and CDR2 SYGVKD. CDR3 residues: CAISESWGGVRLGEQYF. In nucleotides, the CDR3 is TGTGCCATCAGTGAGTCGTGGGGAGGAGTAAGGCTTGGCGAGCAGTACTTC.

The CDR3, as DNA: TGTGCCAGCAGTGAGGGACAGGGTTTCTCCTACAATGAGCAGTTCTTC. Encoded protein: CASSEGQGFSYNEQFF. The J gene is TRBJ2-1, the V gene TRBV6-1; TRBD1 agrees at 9 bases. The germline V gene encodes CDR1 MNHNS and CDR2 SASEGT. Germline trimming cut 3 bases from V and 0 bases from J; bases unmatched to any gene: 3. The CDR3 is 16 residues long.

The chain recombines TRBV5-8 with TRBJ1-2; no clear D. CDR1 and CDR2 (germline): SGHTS, YDEGEE. The CDR3 length is 14 residues. Trimming left V 6 bases short and J 0 bases short, with 12 bases between. This CDR3 is CASTLLRANYGYTF. The CDR3 DNA follows: TGTGCCAGCACCTTACTGAGGGCTAACTATGGCTACACCTTC.

The V and J genes are TRBV5-1 and TRBJ1-1; a possible D gene is TRBD1 (5 bases). V gave up 4 bases and J gave up 2 bases, with 15 bases separating them. The CDR3 totals 15 residues. CDR1 and CDR2 from the germline V gene are SGHRS and YFSETQ. DNA for the CDR3: TGCGCCAGCAGCGCTGACGGGGGTTCTAACACTGAAGCTTTCTTT. This gives the protein CASSADGGSNTEAFF.

This chain connects TRBV28 to TRBJ1-4; 7 positions match TRBD1. With V trimmed by 3 bases and J by 4 bases, 14 bases remained unmatched. Looked up from germline, CDR1 is MDHEN and CDR2 is SYDVKM. This CDR3 comprises 18 residues. Written as DNA, the CDR3 is TGTGCCAGCAGTTTGTTGAAGGGGACAGAACAGTTTAATGAAAAACTGTTTTTT. Protein product: CASSLLKGTEQFNEKLFF.

This rearrangement joins TRBV15 to TRBJ2-7; the match to TRBD1 covers 8 bases. V shed 5 bases and J 0 bases; nucleotides not matched to a gene: 3. This CDR3 contains 14 residues. Germline V CDR1 and CDR2: LNHNV, YYDKDF (reference sequence). The DNA of the CDR3 is TGTGCCACCAGCCCCGGGACAGGCTCCTACGAGCAGTACTTC. Protein sequence: CATSPGTGSYEQYF.

The DNA for the CDR3 is TGCGCCAGCAGCTTGGGGGACAGGGCGAATGAGCAGTTCTTC. Translating it yields CASSLGDRANEQFF. This sequence joins TRBV5-1 and TRBJ2-1; 9 bases fit TRBD1. CDR3 length: 14 residues. J lost 7 bases, V lost 0 bases, and 2 bases had no gene match. Germline V gene data show CDR1 as SGHRS and CDR2 as YFSETQ.

The V gene is TRBV28, the J gene TRBJ2-1, with 9 positions matching TRBD2. The germline gives CDR1 MDHEN, CDR2 SYDVKM. The CDR3 is made up of 15 amino acids. Germline trimming cut 4 bases from V and 3 bases from J; bases unmatched to any gene: 4. CDR3 sequence reads: CASSSLAGSYNEQFF. CDR3 in DNA: TGTGCCAGCAGTTCCCTAGCGGGAAGCTACAATGAGCAGTTCTTC.

This chain's CDR3 is CASSDGARGPSEAFF. CDR3 sequence (DNA): TGTGCCAGCAGTGACGGGGCCAGGGGGCCGTCTGAAGCTTTCTTT. The V gene is TRBV2, the J gene TRBJ1-1; 8 positions match TRBD1. The CDR3 is 15 residues long. V trimming: 3 bases; J trimming: 6 bases; junction bases outside the gene matches: 9. CDR1 is SNHLY and CDR2 is FYNNEI in the germline V gene.

The V call is TRBV5-1, the J call TRBJ2-2; D call uncertain. Germline CDR1 and CDR2: SGHRS and YFSETQ. V was pared by 2 bases and J by 4 bases, with 9 bases between. The CDR3 totals 14 residues. The CDR3 region has the DNA TGCGCCAGCAGCTTTGGGCAGTCCACCGGGGAGCTGTTTTTT. It translates to CASSFGQSTGELFF.

The rearrangement links TRBV4-1 to TRBJ2-1, with 7 bases matching TRBD1. The ends lost 5 bases at V and 3 bases at J; junction bases unmatched: 7. The CDR3 contains 15 residues. The germline CDR1 and CDR2 sequences are MGHRA and YSYEKL. CDR3 coding DNA: TGCGCCAGCAGCGCCCGACAGGGTCGCTACAATGAGCAGTTCTTC. As protein: CASSARQGRYNEQFF.

The V call is TRBV4-1, the J call TRBJ1-1; weak D call: TRBD1 (5 bases). The length of the CDR3 is 17 residues. Trimming took off 1 base at V and 0 bases at J, with 15 bases between the two ends. Per the germline V gene, CDR1 is MGHRA and CDR2 is YSYEKL. The CDR3 reads CASSQGPPDTMNTEAFF. CDR3 in DNA: TGCGCCAGCAGCCAAGGCCCCCCGGACACGATGAACACTGAAGCTTTCTTT.

This chain uses TRBV6-1 with TRBJ2-2, with 10 bases matching TRBD1. The ends lost 8 bases at V and 7 bases at J; junction bases unmatched: 4. This CDR3 comprises 13 residues. Germline CDR1 and CDR2: MNHNS and SASEGT. The chain's CDR3 is CASGTGVVGELFF. DNA of the CDR3: TGTGCCAGCGGGACAGGGGTCGTCGGGGAGCTGTTTTTT.

This clone was counted once. The rearrangement uses TRBV30 and TRBJ1-1, with 7 positions matching TRBD1. Germline V gene data show CDR1 as GTSNPN and CDR2 as SVGIG (reference sequence). This CDR3 is 14 amino acids long. J gave up 5 bases and V 3 bases, and 9 bases lay outside the gene matches. As DNA, the CDR3 is TGTGCCTGGAGCAAAGGGGCAGGGGGAACTGAAGCTTTCTTT. Translation: CAWSKGAGGTEAFF. The complete variable domain, with remaining parts taken from reference TRBV30 and TRBJ1-1, reads SQTIHQWPATLVQPVGSPLSLECTVEGTSNPNLYWYRQAAGRGLQLLFYSVGIGQISSEVPQNLSASRPQDRQFILSSKKLLLSDSGFYLCAWSKGAGGTEAFFGQGTRLTVV.

The chain joins TRBV25-1 to TRBJ2-2; 11 nucleotides align to TRBD2. The CDR3 has 13 amino acids. The V segment lost 8 bases and the J segment 6 bases; nucleotides outside the gene matches: 2. Germline lookup yields CDR1 MGHDK and CDR2 SYGVNS. The CDR3 sequence: CASAGLAAGELFF. The CDR3 nucleotides read TGTGCCAGCGCGGGACTAGCGGCCGGGGAGCTGTTTTTT.

In DNA form, the CDR3 reads TGTGCCTGGTCCACAGGGACAGGGGAACAGCCCCAGCATTTT. Its protein product is CAWSTGTGEQPQHF. The chain joins TRBV30 to TRBJ1-5; TRBD1 matches 10 bases. The CDR3 totals 14 residues. Looked up from germline, CDR1 is GTSNPN and CDR2 is SVGIG (reference sequence). V gave up 5 bases and J gave up 7 bases; unmatched junction bases: 8.

The chain joins TRBV5-8 to TRBJ2-1; TRBD1 is a possible D gene (6 bases). The CDR3 loop spans 15 amino acids. Per the germline V gene, CDR1 is SGHTS and CDR2 is YDEGEE. Trimming shortened V by 0 bases and J by 3 bases, and 10 bases separated the two germline ends. In nucleotides, the CDR3 is TGTGCCAGCAGCTTGGGAAACAGGGACTACAATGAGCAGTTCTTC. This gives the protein CASSLGNRDYNEQFF.

This clone appeared a few times. The gene calls are TRBV18 and TRBJ1-1, with D unclear. The V gene's germline CDR1 is KGHSH and CDR2 LQKENI. The V and J ends lost 1 base and 5 bases respectively, with 8 bases between them. This CDR3 is 13 amino acids long. The CDR3 here is CASSPQRETEAFF. The CDR3 DNA sequence: TGTGCCAGCTCACCACAGAGGGAGACTGAAGCTTTCTTT.

This chain's CDR3 is CASSPPGVVYEQYF. The CDR3 coding sequence is TGTGCCAGCAGCCCCCCCGGGGTGGTCTACGAGCAGTACTTC. The genes are TRBV7-8 and TRBJ2-7; weak D call: TRBD2 (5 bases). The ends were cut back, 5 bases at V and 3 bases at J, with 14 bases in the middle. The CDR3 spans 14 residues. Germline lookup yields CDR1 SGHVS and CDR2 FQNEAQ.

The chain joins TRBV7-9 to TRBJ2-3, with 10 bases lining up with TRBD2. Trimming at V came to 4 bases and at J to 4 bases, leaving 5 bases not matched to a gene. The CDR3 is 15 residues long. CDR1 and CDR2 (germline): SEHNR, FQNEAQ (reference sequence). The CDR3 nucleotides read TGTGCCAGCAGCTCTAGCGGGAGTCGTCCAGATACGCAGTATTTT. Translated: CASSSSGSRPDTQYF.

CDR3: CASSQVLQTMNTEAFF. The CDR3 region has the DNA TGCGCCAGCAGCCAAGTCTTGCAAACTATGAACACTGAAGCTTTCTTT. V and J are TRBV4-3 and TRBJ1-1; D gene uncertain. V was pared by 1 base and J by 0 bases, with 12 bases between. The CDR3 has 16 residues. CDR1 and CDR2 (germline): LGHNA, YSLEER.

V and J are TRBV7-2 and TRBJ2-5, with TRBD2 identical over 8 bases. V trimming: 5 bases; J trimming: 0 bases; junction bases outside the gene matches: 17. The CDR3 extends over 19 amino acids. Germline CDR1 reads SGHTA; CDR2 reads FQGNSA. This CDR3 is CASSPPSPLLAGNQETQYF. The CDR3 nucleotides are TGTGCCAGCAGCCCCCCGTCCCCCCTCTTAGCGGGGAACCAAGAGACCCAGTACTTC.